Listed below are T cell receptor beta chains from one sample, sequenced in a study of response to subunit inactivated influenza vaccine. TCRdb ran MiXCR on the RT-PCR reads and lists one entry per CDR3 protein. Of about 700,000 distinct CDR3 sequences listed, roughly 13% are singletons. Sequenced material: PBMCs from blood, taken less than 15 days before vaccination. The source of these receptors is a man aged 45 to 65 who received an inactivated influenza vaccine. Both conserved end residues are trimmed from each CDR3.

>TRBV18|TRBJ1-2
ASSPPYRSRGYGYT
>TRBV3-1|TRBJ1-2
ASSQDLRGTGQGYT
>TRBV15|TRBJ2-3
ATRGGPDTQY
>TRBV5-5|TRBJ2-3
ASSLGLDQY
>TRBV7-6|TRBJ2-7
ASSLGGHSSYEQY
>TRBV12-3/TRBV12-4|TRBJ2-5
ASSSEPRDSGQETQY
>TRBV20-1|TRBJ1-6
SARGEGGPNSPLH
>TRBV29-1|TRBJ2-5
SVENGLAEETQY
>TRBV7-8|TRBJ2-7
ASSRSGTGGYEQY
>TRBV20-1|TRBJ1-2
SARVGSGSYGYT
>TRBV6-6|TRBJ1-1
ASGGISNTEAF
>TRBV7-2|TRBJ2-3
ASSRVLGDTQY
>TRBV29-1|TRBJ2-7
SGGTGGREQY
>TRBV12-3/TRBV12-4|TRBJ2-1
ASSPSPRNEQF
>TRBV7-2|TRBJ2-3
ASSSSGSTQY
>TRBV4-2|TRBJ2-5
ASSQDPTGVQETQY
>TRBV2|TRBJ2-2
ASSGSFTGELF